This TCR beta chain was captured in a study of cytotoxic CD8 clonotypes in ibrutinib-treated CLL. The table came from immunoSEQ multiplex PCR; TCRdb's copy has only in-frame clones and leaves some out. Of about 140,000 clones listed, 75% to 85% are singletons. CDR1 and CDR2 (germline): SGHVS, FQNEAQ. Germline trimming cut 6 bases from V and 5 bases from J; bases unmatched to any gene: 9. The CDR3 totals 16 residues. The sequenced sample was PBMCs, obtained after 36 months of ibrutinib treatment. The rearrangement joins TRBV7-8 to TRBJ1-6; 8 positions match TRBD1. This clonotype was obtained from a human donor with chronic lymphocytic leukemia. The CDR3 DNA reads TGTGCCAGCAGATACAACCAGGGGGCAGATAATTCACCCCTCCACTTT. This sequence encodes CASRYNQGADNSPLHF. Filled out from reference TRBV7-8 and TRBJ1-6, the complete variable domain reads GAGVSQSPRYKVAKRGQDVALRCDPISGHVSLFWYQQALGQGPEFLTYFQNEAQLDKSGLPSDRFFAERPEGSVSTLKIQRTQQEDSAVYLCASRYNQGADNSPLHFGNGTRLTVT.